Following are 22 T cell receptor beta chains from one sample sequenced in a study of T cells in Graves' hyperthyroidism and ophthalmopathy (dated by TCRdb to between 2018 and 2020). The library relied on multiplex PCR. TCRdb records Illumina HiSeq 2000 as the sequencer. The TCR beta CDR3 regions were amplified from the RNA transcripts. The first round of RT-PCR for the TCR CDR3 was performed with the HTBI primer set and the Qiagen OneStep RT-PCR kit. Clones were called with MiXCR by TCRdb after fastp trimmed the public reads at Q25, and only in-frame beta chains were retained. Identical CDR3 protein sequences are pooled into one entry, listed with their most common genes and DNA. The sample contains a few hundred thousand distinct CDR3 sequences, more than 15% of them found a single time. Approximately 7% of the sample comes from the top ten. Material for sequencing was blood. The receptors shown here come from a woman in her 30s with Graves' hyperthyroidism.

Ten or more counts support this clonotype. The V gene is TRBV5-1, the J gene TRBJ1-2; TRBD1 matches 10 bases. Per the germline V gene, CDR1 is SGHRS and CDR2 is YFSETQ. V was pared by 4 bases and J by 4 bases, with 10 bases of the junction left unmatched. The CDR3 runs 16 residues. The DNA for the CDR3 is TGCGCCAGCAGCCCCGGGGGACAGGGGCGCGTCTATGGCTACACCTTC. Protein product: CASSPGGQGRVYGYTF.

Ten or more counts support this clonotype. The chain carries TRBV6-2 or TRBV6-3 and TRBJ1-1; no clear D gene. V was shortened by 5 bases and J by 6 bases, with 25 bases between the two germline ends. From germline, CDR1 is MNHEY and CDR2 SVGEGT. The CDR3 covers 17 residues. CDR3 in DNA: TGTGCCAGCAGTCCCCCCAGCGTAATACTGGGGAGCGCTGAAGCTTTCTTT. This encodes CASSPPSVILGSAEAFF.

A word on this clonotype: A read error is possible here, since a much larger clone lies one base away. The rearrangement joins TRBV10-3 to TRBJ2-7, with D possibly TRBD2 on 5 matching bases. Germline CDR1 ENHRY, CDR2 SYGVKD. V shed 4 bases and J shed 2 bases, with 12 bases lying between them. The CDR3 has 14 residues. The CDR3 spells CAISVAGGTYEQYF. CDR3 nucleotide sequence: TGTGCCATCAGTGTGGCGGGTGGGACCTACGAGCAGTACTTC.

This rearrangement joins TRBV6-1 to TRBJ1-5, with 12 bases identical to TRBD1. The V gene end was trimmed by 6 bases and the J gene end by 7 bases; junction bases not matched to a gene: 4. The CDR3 is made up of 14 amino acids. CDR1 MNHNS and CDR2 SASEGT come from the germline V gene. In DNA form, the CDR3 reads TGTGCCAGCAGGGGACAGGGGGCGCGACAGCCCCAGCATTTT. Translation gives CASRGQGARQPQHF.

This clonotype was seen at least ten times. This chain links TRBV6-5 with TRBJ2-2; TRBD1 is a possible D gene (5 bases). V gave up 2 bases and J gave up 4 bases, with 17 bases separating them. The CDR3 consists of 17 residues. Germline CDR1 MNHEY, CDR2 SVGAGI. The CDR3 spells CASSYNSAGMGTGELFF. In DNA form, the CDR3 reads TGTGCCAGCAGTTACAACTCGGCAGGGATGGGCACCGGGGAGCTGTTTTTT.

There are many counts of this clonotype. The genes are TRBV30 and TRBJ2-7; no firm D call. The germline gives CDR1 GTSNPN, CDR2 SVGIG (reference sequence). The V gene lost 2 bases and the J gene lost 1 base, with 15 bases spanning the gap. This CDR3 is 15 amino acids long. CDR3 region: CAWSKRQRGSYEQYF. The CDR3 nucleotides are TGTGCCTGGAGTAAGAGGCAGCGAGGTTCCTACGAGCAGTACTTC.

In its sample, this clonotype was seen a few times. The rearrangement links TRBV5-1 to TRBJ2-7; D is undetermined. Germline V gene lookup returns CDR1 SGHRS and CDR2 YFSETQ. The CDR3 is 12 amino acids. Trimming removed 0 bases at V and 5 bases at J, with 6 bases between. The CDR3 region has the DNA TGCGCCAGCAGCTTGGATAGCCACGAGCAGTACTTC. This gives the protein CASSLDSHEQYF.

This clonotype occurred many times. This chain links TRBV10-3 with TRBJ1-1; D gene ambiguous. The V and J ends lost 0 bases and 2 bases respectively, with 10 bases between them. This CDR3 is 15 amino acids long. Germline V CDR1 and CDR2: ENHRY, SYGVKD. The CDR3 loop reads CAISESWGKNTEAFF. The CDR3 bases are TGTGCCATCAGTGAGTCATGGGGAAAAAACACTGAAGCTTTCTTT.

The chain is built from TRBV10-3 and TRBJ1-6; D gene uncertain. CDR1 is ENHRY, CDR2 SYGVKD, per germline. The CDR3 is 14 residues long. V lost 6 bases to trimming and J lost 7 bases, with 13 bases between them. CDR3 coding DNA: TGTGCCATCAGCCCCGACGGAAACAATTCACCCCTCCACTTT. The encoded protein is CAISPDGNNSPLHF.

This clonotype was counted between two and nine times. The chain combines TRBV6-5 with TRBJ2-5; D is unresolved. V gave up 0 bases and J gave up 7 bases, with 12 bases separating them. CDR1 is MNHEY, CDR2 SVGAGI, per germline. This CDR3 contains 14 residues. The CDR3: CASSYSRGLGTQYF. CDR3 DNA sequence: TGTGCCAGCAGTTACTCTAGAGGCCTTGGGACCCAGTACTTC.

In this sample, this clonotype turned up many times. In DNA, the CDR3 is TGTGCCAGCAGCTTTGGGACCGACTACGAGCAGTACTTC. It codes for CASSFGTDYEQYF. This chain links TRBV7-9 with TRBJ2-7, with D perhaps given as TRBD1 or TRBD2 (5 bases each). V was cut by 3 bases and J by 3 bases, with 9 bases left in between. Looked up from germline, CDR1 is SEHNR and CDR2 is FQNEAQ (reference sequence). The CDR3 loop spans 13 amino acids.

This chain links TRBV4-1 with TRBJ1-4; a weak D match, TRBD1 (5 bases). CDR3 length: 12 amino acids. Trimming cost V 4 bases and J 10 bases, with 10 bases left between them. Germline lookup yields CDR1 MGHRA and CDR2 YSYEKL. CDR3 coding DNA: TGCGCCAGCAGCCCTGGGACTGGAAAACTGTTTTTT. As protein: CASSPGTGKLFF.

This clonotype was counted ten times or more. This rearrangement joins TRBV6-1 to TRBJ1-1; tentative D call: TRBD1 (6 bases). Trimming shortened V by 5 bases and J by 6 bases, and 13 bases separated the two germline ends. The CDR3 length is 13 residues. Germline V gene sequence: CDR1 MNHNS, CDR2 SASEGT. DNA for the CDR3: TGTGCCAGCAGTTTAGAGGGGGTAGCTGAAGCTTTCTTT. This encodes CASSLEGVAEAFF.

In this sample, this clonotype turned up a few times. The gene calls are TRBV15 and TRBJ1-1; D not resolved. The CDR3 runs 14 residues. Trimming removed 0 bases from V and 2 bases from J, with 7 bases in between. From germline, CDR1 is LNHNV and CDR2 YYDKDF (reference sequence). CDR3 sequence reads: CATSREWSNTEAFF. As DNA, the CDR3 is TGTGCCACCAGCAGAGAATGGTCTAACACTGAAGCTTTCTTT.

V and J are TRBV4-1 and TRBJ1-2, with D possibly being TRBD1 (6 bases). The CDR3 is 14 residues long. In germline, CDR1 is MGHRA, CDR2 YSYEKL. V was shortened by 3 bases and J by 5 bases, with 13 bases between the two germline ends. CDR3 amino acids: CASSQTGEGYGYTF. Written as DNA, the CDR3 is TGCGCCAGCAGCCAGACAGGCGAAGGGTATGGCTACACCTTC.

In nucleotides, the CDR3 is TGCAGTGCTAGAACAGGGGGCGCAGGCAATCAGCCCCAGCATTTT. Translating gives CSARTGGAGNQPQHF. This sequence joins TRBV20-1 and TRBJ1-5, with 9 bases aligning to TRBD1. CDR1 and CDR2 from the germline V gene are DFQATT and SNEGSKA (reference sequence). The CDR3 has 15 residues. V lost 2 bases to trimming and J lost 2 bases; unmatched junction nucleotides: 4.

This clonotype was counted a single time. The rearrangement joins TRBV28 to TRBJ2-7, with D hard to call. The CDR3 is made up of 11 amino acids. V was cut by 5 bases and J by 2 bases, with 4 bases left in between. CDR1 is MDHEN and CDR2 is SYDVKM in the germline V gene. CDR3 amino acids: CASSTPYEQYF. CDR3 sequence (DNA): TGTGCCAGCAGTACACCCTACGAGCAGTACTTC.

Ten or more counts support this clonotype. The chain has TRBV5-5 and TRBJ1-5; 7 bases agree with TRBD1. Germline V gene sequence: CDR1 SGHKS, CDR2 YYEKEE (reference sequence). The V and J ends lost 4 bases and 2 bases, in that order; junction bases with no gene match: 9. The CDR3 has 16 residues. The DNA for the CDR3 is TGTGCCAGCAGCCCAACAGGGGCGGGGGGCAATCAGCCCCAGCATTTT. Protein product: CASSPTGAGGNQPQHF.

In this sample, this clonotype turned up a few times. This may come from a read error, since a much larger clone is one base off. The chain has TRBV2 and TRBJ1-5; weak D call: TRBD1 (5 bases). The V gene lost 3 bases and the J gene lost 2 bases, with 11 bases spanning the gap. Germline CDR1 SNHLY, CDR2 FYNNEI. This CDR3 is 15 amino acids long. The CDR3 protein is CASSDTLGGNQPQHF. In DNA form, the CDR3 reads TGTGCCAGCAGTGACACTCTGGGGGGCAATCAGCCCCAGCATTTT.

There are many counts of this clonotype. The chain recombines TRBV5-6 with TRBJ2-3, with D possibly matching TRBD2 (6 bases). Trimming removed 4 bases at V and 0 bases at J, with 6 bases between. The CDR3 runs to 13 residues. Germline values: CDR1 SGHDT, CDR2 YYEEEE. The DNA for the CDR3 is TGTGCCAGCAGCCTAGCGAGCACAGATACGCAGTATTTT. Its protein is CASSLASTDTQYF.

This clonotype was found a few times. This chain links TRBV10-3 with TRBJ2-1; 10 bases match TRBD1. The CDR3 is made up of 20 amino acids. V gave up 1 base and J gave up 2 bases; unmatched junction bases: 14. Per the germline V gene, CDR1 is ENHRY and CDR2 is SYGVKD. CDR3 DNA sequence: TGTGCCATCAGTGAGTTGACAGGGGGCAGGAGCGGGAGCACCTACAATGAGCAGTTCTTC. Protein sequence: CAISELTGGRSGSTYNEQFF.

This clonotype was seen repeatedly, ten times or more. The CDR3, as DNA: TGTGCCAGCAGTTCGGGACAGGGGGCTAGTAATCAGCCCCAGCATTTT. This translates into CASSSGQGASNQPQHF. The V gene is TRBV12-3 or TRBV12-4, the J gene TRBJ1-5; TRBD1 matches 12 bases. The CDR3 is made up of 16 amino acids. Trimming at V came to 4 bases and at J to 4 bases, leaving 5 bases not matched to a gene.